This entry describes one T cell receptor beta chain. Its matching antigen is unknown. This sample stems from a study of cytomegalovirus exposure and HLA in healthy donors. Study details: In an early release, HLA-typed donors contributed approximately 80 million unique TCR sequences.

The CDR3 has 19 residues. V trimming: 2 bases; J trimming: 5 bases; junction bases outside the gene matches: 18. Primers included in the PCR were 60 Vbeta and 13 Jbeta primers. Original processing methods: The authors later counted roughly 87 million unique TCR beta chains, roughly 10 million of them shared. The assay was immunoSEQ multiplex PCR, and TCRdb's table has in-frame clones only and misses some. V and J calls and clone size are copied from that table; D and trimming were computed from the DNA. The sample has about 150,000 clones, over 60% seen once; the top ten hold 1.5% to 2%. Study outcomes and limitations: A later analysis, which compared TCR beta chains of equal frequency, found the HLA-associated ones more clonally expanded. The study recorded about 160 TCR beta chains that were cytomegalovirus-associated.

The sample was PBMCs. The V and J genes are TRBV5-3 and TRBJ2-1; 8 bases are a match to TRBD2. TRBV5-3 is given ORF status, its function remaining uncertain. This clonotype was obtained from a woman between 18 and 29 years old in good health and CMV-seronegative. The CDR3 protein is CARSFRFDQREKCHNEQFF. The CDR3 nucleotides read TGTGCCAGAAGCTTCCGCTTTGATCAGCGGGAGAAGTGTCACAATGAGCAGTTCTTC.